These 8 T cell receptor beta chains were all obtained from the same sample, sequenced in a study of blood T cell repertoires in COVID-19 (dated by TCRdb to 2020 to 2022). Preparation of the library involved the immunoSEQ multiplex PCR assay. Not all clones reach the TCRdb copy of this immuneACCESS table, which keeps in-frame sequences only. Checked studies attribute under half of the gap to unresolved V genes and leave the rest unexplained. The sample table shows just over 90,000 clones, and more than 75% are seen once. The leading ten clones occupy about 7% of the sample. The sample was peripheral blood. These receptors originate from a man aged 65-85 years with acute or convalescent COVID-19.

The chain's CDR3 is CASSQGRGSGEKLFF. CDR3 DNA: TGCGCCAGCAGCCAAGGCAGGGGCTCGGGTGAAAAACTGTTTTTT. The genes are TRBV4-1 and TRBJ1-4; tentative D call: TRBD1 (6 bases). The length of the CDR3 is 15 residues. V lost 1 base, J lost 7 bases, and 13 bases lay in between. Germline V gene data show CDR1 as MGHRA and CDR2 as YSYEKL.

CDR3 protein: CATTGRGSGSYEQYV. CDR3 in DNA: TGTGCCACCACCGGAAGGGGGTCTGGCTCCTACGAGCAGTACGTC. The chain is built from TRBV15 and TRBJ2-7, with D tentatively TRBD1 (6 bases). With 7 bases removed from V and 0 bases from J, the gap between germline ends came to 16 bases. This CDR3 spans 15 amino acids. Germline V gene sequence: CDR1 LNHNV, CDR2 YYDKDF (reference sequence).

The V gene is TRBV5-1, the J gene TRBJ2-7; 13 bases line up with TRBD2. Trimming cost V 4 bases and J 7 bases; bases outside gene matches: 11. The CDR3 length is 16 residues. Germline V gives CDR1 SGHRS, CDR2 YFSETQ. CDR3 amino acids: CASSSTSGRAEREQYF. Written as DNA, the CDR3 is TGCGCCAGCAGCAGCACTAGCGGGAGGGCCGAACGAGAGCAGTACTTC.

This sequence joins TRBV28 and TRBJ1-4; TRBD1 matches 10 bases. The CDR3 has 15 amino acids. Germline CDR1 and CDR2: MDHEN and SYDVKM. V trimming: 2 bases; J trimming: 7 bases; junction bases outside the gene matches: 4. The CDR3 region is CASSLKGQGIEKLFF. CDR3 in DNA: TGTGCCAGCAGTTTAAAGGGACAGGGGATTGAAAAACTGTTTTTT.

This clone was seen a few times. The V call is TRBV4-1, the J call TRBJ1-2; 7 nucleotides match TRBD1. Germline trimming cut 0 bases from V and 7 bases from J; bases unmatched to any gene: 5. The CDR3 is 14 amino acids. CDR1 MGHRA and CDR2 YSYEKL come from the germline V gene. CDR3 DNA sequence: TGCGCCAGCAGCCAAGATGACAGGGTCGGTGGCTACACCTTC. Translating it yields CASSQDDRVGGYTF.

In DNA form, the CDR3 reads TGTGCCAGCAGTTACGGACAGGGGGCTTTTGAGACCCAGTACTTC. Translation: CASSYGQGAFETQYF. This chain links TRBV6-5 with TRBJ2-5, with 11 nucleotides matching TRBD1. Trimming at V came to 2 bases and at J to 5 bases, leaving 4 bases not matched to a gene. Germline CDR1 and CDR2: MNHEY and SVGAGI. CDR3 length: 15 amino acids.

The chain links TRBV6-5 to TRBJ1-1; 9 positions agree with TRBD1. Trimming at V came to 2 bases and at J to 1 base, leaving 2 bases not matched to a gene. The CDR3 runs 15 residues. Germline CDR1 reads MNHEY; CDR2 reads SVGAGI. Here the CDR3 DNA reads TGTGCCAGCAGTTACATGGGACAGGGGAACACTGAAGCTTTCTTT. Encoded protein: CASSYMGQGNTEAFF.

This clone appeared a few times. The chain links TRBV5-5 to TRBJ2-2; D perhaps matches TRBD1 (6 bases). CDR1 and CDR2 (germline): SGHKS, YYEKEE (reference sequence). The CDR3 has 15 amino acids. The V end was cut by 2 bases, the J end by 4 bases, with 12 bases between. The CDR3 region has the DNA TGTGCCAGCAGCTTTCAGGGGATGGTCACCGGGGAGCTGTTTTTT. Translating it yields CASSFQGMVTGELFF.